The 27 T cell receptor beta chains reported below all come from one sample, sequenced in a study of blood T cells in healthy people across ages. A sample-barcoded 5' primer and a J-beta primer mix were used in a second PCR of roughly 7 to 11 cycles. TCRdb reanalysed the 5' RACE reads using MiXCR and keeps one entry per CDR3 protein. This table has roughly 800,000 distinct CDR3 sequences, about 25% appearing once. Separately, the same data were catalogued under a study of T cells of mothers and their children.

The source material was blood. The receptors originated from a boy aged 10-17 years in good health.

The chain uses TRBV2 and TRBJ2-1; 10 bases map to TRBD2. CDR1 and CDR2 from the germline V gene are SNHLY and FYNNEI. There are 15 residues in the CDR3. V lost 6 bases to trimming and J lost 10 bases; unmatched junction nucleotides: 12. The DNA for the CDR3 is TGTGCCAGCAGAGATCGACGGGCTAGCGGGAGAGAGCAGTTCTTC. Translated: CASRDRRASGREQFF.

This clonotype was observed a handful of times. V is TRBV7-3 and J is TRBJ2-1; 9 bases agree with TRBD2. CDR3 size: 16 residues. V shed 5 bases, J shed 6 bases, and the junction held 11 bases outside the gene matches. CDR1 SGHTA and CDR2 FQGTGA come from the germline V gene. The CDR3 region is CASSPASGAGGNEQFF. CDR3 nucleotide sequence: TGTGCCAGCAGCCCGGCTAGCGGGGCGGGTGGCAATGAGCAGTTCTTC.

This rearrangement joins TRBV11-3 to TRBJ2-1, with a tentative D call TRBD2 (6 bases). V lost 4 bases and J 5 bases, leaving 18 bases between the germline ends. This CDR3 has 16 amino acids. Looked up from germline, CDR1 is SGHNT and CDR2 is YENEEA. The CDR3 nucleotides are TGTGCCAGCAGCTCAGATTACGGGACTGATAACAATGAGCAGTTCTTC. Its protein is CASSSDYGTDNNEQFF. Together with reference TRBV11-3 and TRBJ2-1, the CDR3 gives the full variable domain: EAGVVQSPRYKIIEKKQPVAFWCNPISGHNTLYWYLQNLGQGPELLIRYENEEAVDDSQLPKDRFSAERLKGVDSTLKIQPAELGDSAVYLCASSSDYGTDNNEQFFGPGTRLTVL.

A remark on this clonotype: Because the CDR3's place on the DNA is in doubt, the DNA is left out and the CDR3 is given as listed by TCRdb. The chain uses TRBV27 and TRBJ1-5. Germline values: CDR1 MNHEY, CDR2 SMNVEV (reference sequence). The CDR3 is 16 amino acids in total, end residues counted. The CDR3 region is CASSIFVPRSNQPQHF.

The gene calls are TRBV6-6 and TRBJ2-7; 7 positions match TRBD1. The junction had 5 bases not matched to a gene; V was cut back by 6 bases and J by 0 bases. The germline V gene has CDR1 MNHNY and CDR2 SVGAGI (reference sequence). The CDR3 loop spans 14 amino acids. CDR3 region: CASRRDSSSYEQYF. In DNA form, the CDR3 reads TGTGCCAGCAGACGGGACAGCAGCTCCTACGAGCAGTACTTC.

The CDR3 loop reads CATSRAGLGTDTQYF. In DNA, the CDR3 is TGTGCCACCAGCAGAGCAGGATTGGGAACAGATACGCAGTATTTT. J is TRBJ2-3 and V is TRBV15; no clear D. The CDR3 covers 15 residues. The ends were cut back, 1 base at V and 3 bases at J, with 11 bases in the middle. Looked up from germline, CDR1 is LNHNV and CDR2 is YYDKDF (reference sequence). Full variable domain (missing parts from reference TRBV15 and TRBJ2-3): DAMVIQNPRYQVTQFGKPVTLSCSQTLNHNVMYWYQQKSSQAPKLLFHYYDKDFNNEADTPDNFQSRRPNTSFCFLDIRSPGLGDTAMYLCATSRAGLGTDTQYFGPGTRLTVL.

J is TRBJ2-4 and V is TRBV20-1, with 10 bases aligning to TRBD2. V lost 6 bases, J lost 9 bases, and 14 bases stayed unmatched. Germline V gives CDR1 DFQATT, CDR2 SNEGSKA (reference sequence). CDR3 length: 15 residues. CDR3 amino acids: CSATPSGRASIIQYF. The CDR3 DNA sequence: TGCAGTGCCACCCCCAGCGGGAGGGCCTCGATCATTCAGTACTTC.

The chain couples TRBV10-3 to TRBJ2-3; 9 nucleotides agree with TRBD2. The CDR3 runs to 18 residues. V shed 8 bases and J 4 bases; nucleotides not matched to a gene: 19. Germline V CDR1 and CDR2: ENHRY, SYGVKD. The CDR3 region is CAIGRYSGSGSMADTQYF. The CDR3 DNA sequence: TGTGCCATCGGAAGGTATAGCGGGAGCGGCTCTATGGCAGATACGCAGTATTTT.

This sequence joins TRBV19 and TRBJ2-3, with D unresolved. Trimming left V 4 bases short and J 3 bases short, with 14 bases between. Germline V CDR1 and CDR2: LNHDA, SQIVND (reference sequence). This CDR3 has 15 residues. The CDR3 region is CASSRPTLGTDTQYF. Here the CDR3 DNA reads TGTGCCAGTAGTAGGCCGACTCTGGGAACAGATACGCAGTATTTT.

The V and J genes are TRBV7-6 and TRBJ2-5; the match to TRBD2 covers 9 bases. The CDR3 has 17 amino acids. Germline V gene data show CDR1 as SGHVS and CDR2 as FNYEAQ. The V and J ends lost 1 base and 4 bases, in that order; junction bases with no gene match: 10. CDR3 protein: CASSLGAVSGSGETQYF. CDR3 in DNA: TGTGCCAGCAGCTTAGGGGCGGTTAGCGGGAGTGGAGAGACCCAGTACTTC.

This clonotype has more than one count but fewer than ten. The chain joins TRBV29-1 to TRBJ2-7; the D is unclear. The V end lost 2 bases, the J end lost 2 bases, and 10 bases lay between the germline ends. From germline, CDR1 is SQVTM and CDR2 ANQGSEA. This CDR3 is built from 13 residues. CDR3 amino acids: CSVERGNPYEQYF. CDR3 sequence (DNA): TGCAGCGTTGAACGTGGGAACCCCTACGAGCAGTACTTC.

This clonotype was seen ten or more times. The chain links TRBV6-4 to TRBJ2-1, with 7 bases lining up with TRBD2. Germline CDR1 MRHNA, CDR2 SNTAGT. The CDR3 consists of 15 residues. V dropped 0 bases and J dropped 1; count of bases not matched to a gene: 0. The CDR3 protein is CASSDSAGSYNEQFF. DNA for the CDR3: TGTGCCAGCAGTGACTCAGCGGGATCCTACAATGAGCAGTTCTTC.

There are a few counts of this clonotype. The V gene is TRBV20-1, the J gene TRBJ2-5, with 11 bases aligning to TRBD2. Germline loops: CDR1 DFQATT, CDR2 SNEGSKA (reference sequence). The CDR3 is made up of 17 amino acids. V was clipped by 0 bases and J by 0 bases; unmatched bases: 6. The CDR3 DNA reads as TGCAGTGCTAGAGATTTCGCTAGCGGGGGGCACCAAGAGACCCAGTACTTC. Translated: CSARDFASGGHQETQYF.

This clonotype was picked up a small number of times. This sequence joins TRBV28 and TRBJ1-5, with a possible D match to TRBD1 (6 bases). CDR3 length equals 15 residues. The V end was cut by 1 base, the J end by 6 bases, with 13 bases between. CDR1 and CDR2 (germline): MDHEN, SYDVKM. CDR3 protein: CASSLSAGGSQPQHF. DNA of the CDR3: TGTGCCAGCAGTTTATCAGCGGGGGGCAGTCAGCCCCAGCATTTT.

This clonotype showed up just a few times. One end of the junction fails to match germline, which may point to a read error. The rearrangement links TRBV19 to TRBJ1-1; TRBD1 is a possible D gene (6 bases). The CDR3 length is 13 residues. Germline V gives CDR1 LNHDA, CDR2 SQIVND (reference sequence). The CDR3 protein is CASSNTGNAEAFF. The CDR3 DNA sequence: TGTGCCAGTAGCAATACAGGGAACGCTGAAGCTTTCTTT.

This chain links TRBV21-1 with TRBJ2-4; the table's D call, TRBD1, was not checked against the DNA. TRBV21-1 is an annotated pseudogene. The CDR3 runs to 16 residues. The DNA for the CDR3 is TGTGCCAGCAGCAAAGATAGGGGGGCTAGGAAAAACATTCAGTACTTC. Its translation is CASSKDRGARKNIQYF.

The rearrangement joins TRBV7-9 to TRBJ2-5, with a tentative D call TRBD2 (6 bases). The V gene lost 4 bases and the J gene lost 8 bases, with 17 bases spanning the gap. CDR3 length equals 14 residues. The germline V gene has CDR1 SEHNR and CDR2 FQNEAQ (reference sequence). The chain's CDR3 is CASSWDSPPETQYF. DNA for the CDR3: TGTGCCAGCAGCTGGGACTCCCCCCCAGAAACCCAGTACTTC.

This chain links TRBV28 with TRBJ2-1; D is ambiguous. The tail of the sequence fits TRBJ2-5 better, so the J call may be wrong. The CDR3 extends over 17 amino acids. CDR1 is MDHEN and CDR2 is SYDVKM in the germline V gene. DNA for the CDR3: TGTGCCAGCTGTCACCGGTCGGCAGCCCCGGAACAAGAGACCCAGTACTTC. It codes for CASCHRSAAPEQETQYF.

This clonotype was picked up a small number of times. The chain links TRBV12-3 or TRBV12-4 to TRBJ2-3, with TRBD2 identical over 8 bases. The CDR3 contains 15 residues. Trimming cost V 7 bases and J 4 bases; bases outside gene matches: 10. The DNA for the CDR3 is TGTGCCAGCACGGGGGGGCGGAAGTTACCAGATACGCAGTATTTT. This sequence encodes CASTGGRKLPDTQYF.

This clonotype appeared a few times. The rearrangement joins TRBV20-1 to TRBJ2-4; TRBD1 is a possible D gene (6 bases). This CDR3 is built from 14 residues. Germline V lookup: CDR1 DFQATT, CDR2 SNEGSKA (reference sequence). V was shortened by 5 bases and J by 8 bases, with 19 bases between the two germline ends. The chain's CDR3 is CSAQSDRKGDIQYF. The CDR3 DNA reads as TGCAGTGCTCAGTCGGACCGCAAGGGGGACATTCAGTACTTC.

The genes are TRBV7-8 and TRBJ2-2; D is unclear. Germline V gene lookup returns CDR1 SGHVS and CDR2 FQNEAQ. The V end lost 5 bases, the J end lost 2 bases, and 9 bases lay between the germline ends. CDR3 length: 14 residues. The DNA for the CDR3 is TGTGCCAGCAGCGGGGTAGCAAACACCGGGGAGCTGTTTTTT. Its protein product is CASSGVANTGELFF.

This clonotype has just a few counts. This rearrangement joins TRBV28 to TRBJ2-5; D assignment may be TRBD1 or TRBD2 (5 bases each). The V gene's germline CDR1 is MDHEN and CDR2 SYDVKM. This CDR3 is built from 17 residues. The V end lost 6 bases, the J end lost 1 base, and 21 bases lay between the germline ends. The CDR3 here is CASRPELQGVGQETQYF. CDR3 nucleotide sequence: TGTGCCAGCAGGCCCGAACTCCAGGGAGTTGGCCAAGAGACCCAGTACTTC.

This clonotype was observed a handful of times. V gene TRBV29-1 combines with J gene TRBJ2-3; D is unclear. Looked up from germline, CDR1 is SQVTM and CDR2 is ANQGSEA. This CDR3 spans 14 amino acids. V was trimmed by 3 bases and J by 2 bases, leaving 12 bases between them. The CDR3 here is CSVEGFRATDTQYF. DNA for the CDR3: TGCAGCGTTGAGGGGTTTAGGGCCACAGATACGCAGTATTTT.

This clonotype was detected only a few times. The rearrangement joins TRBV7-2 to TRBJ2-7, with 11 nucleotides matching TRBD1. Unmatched junction bases numbered 7, after V lost 1 base and J lost 5 bases. This CDR3 is 16 amino acids long. CDR1 is SGHTA and CDR2 is FQGNSA in the germline V gene. CDR3 DNA sequence: TGTGCCAGCAGCTTAGGAGGACAGGGGGCGGTCAACGAGCAGTACTTC. This codes for CASSLGGQGAVNEQYF.

This clonotype was seen only a few times. The V gene is TRBV20-1, the J gene TRBJ2-5; D call uncertain. V lost 0 bases, J lost 1 base, and 9 bases lay in between. Per germline, CDR1 DFQATT and CDR2 SNEGSKA (reference sequence). The CDR3 sequence is 14 residues long. The DNA of the CDR3 is TGCAGTGCTAGAGATTGGTCAGCCCAAGAGACCCAGTACTTC. Translation gives CSARDWSAQETQYF.

This clonotype showed up just a few times. The chain's CDR3 is CASSLRQDNEQFF. The DNA of the CDR3 is TGCGCCAGCAGCTTACGACAGGACAATGAGCAGTTCTTC. The chain recombines TRBV5-1 with TRBJ2-5; possible D gene TRBD1, 6 bases. The better agreement between TRBJ2-1 and the DNA end casts doubt on the J call. This CDR3 contains 13 residues. Germline CDR1 SGHRS, CDR2 YFSETQ.

CDR3 sequence reads: CSAGVRQGNQPQHF. The CDR3 DNA sequence: TGCAGTGCTGGGGTTCGGCAGGGGAATCAGCCCCAGCATTTT. The rearrangement links TRBV20-1 to TRBJ1-5, with D possibly being TRBD1 (6 bases). CDR1 is DFQATT and CDR2 is SNEGSKA in the germline V gene (reference sequence). The germline V and J ends were trimmed by 5 bases and 4 bases, with 15 bases remaining between them. The CDR3 loop spans 14 amino acids.